One and the same sample provided the 16 T cell receptor beta chains below, sequenced in a study of PD-L1 blockade in urothelial cancer. The time point was: pretreatment peripheral blood. Method: immunoSEQ multiplex PCR; TCRdb's copy keeps in-frame clones and lacks some. The sample yields approximately 94,000 clones, more than 75% seen once. The specimen was PBMCs, collected around atezolizumab (anti-PD-L1) treatment. The receptor source for this set is a man in his sixties with urothelial cancer.

The rearrangement joins TRBV18 to TRBJ2-7; D is unclear. Trimming removed 3 bases at V and 6 bases at J, with 18 bases between. The germline V gene encodes CDR1 KGHSH and CDR2 LQKENI. CDR3 length: 15 residues. In DNA form, the CDR3 reads TGTGCCAGCTCACCGGCAGGAAGCCCGGCCACCGAGCAGTACTTC. Translated, it gives CASSPAGSPATEQYF.

V is TRBV5-1 and J is TRBJ2-3; 13 bases agree with TRBD2. The germline gives CDR1 SGHRS, CDR2 YFSETQ. The CDR3 covers 14 residues. The trim removed 6 bases at V and 4 bases at J, leaving 2 bases unmatched. The CDR3 DNA follows: TGCGCCAGCACCGGACTAGCGGGAGCAGATACGCAGTATTTT. Translation gives CASTGLAGADTQYF.

J is TRBJ1-2 and V is TRBV4-1, with D tentatively TRBD1 (5 bases). Germline V gene data show CDR1 as MGHRA and CDR2 as YSYEKL. This CDR3 has 15 residues. Trimming removed 0 bases at V and 4 bases at J, with 12 bases between. CDR3: CASSQDDQGGYGYTF. The CDR3 DNA reads as TGCGCCAGCAGCCAAGATGATCAGGGAGGCTATGGCTACACCTTC.

The genes are TRBV5-1 and TRBJ1-1; D uncertain. In germline, CDR1 is SGHRS, CDR2 YFSETQ. The CDR3 totals 14 residues. V was pared by 4 bases and J by 5 bases, with 15 bases between. CDR3 sequence reads: CASSPGGDGTEAFF. For the CDR3, the DNA is TGCGCCAGCAGCCCAGGCGGGGATGGGACTGAAGCTTTCTTT.

This chain connects TRBV27 to TRBJ2-1; 10 bases are shared with TRBD2. The CDR3 has 17 residues. V trimming: 6 bases; J trimming: 4 bases; junction bases outside the gene matches: 12. Germline CDR1 and CDR2: MNHEY and SMNVEV (reference sequence). The CDR3 reads CASSLSWASGGYNEQFF. The CDR3 DNA is TGTGCCAGCAGCCTATCGTGGGCTAGCGGGGGATACAATGAGCAGTTCTTC.

V is TRBV7-9 and J is TRBJ2-1; 8 positions agree with TRBD2. Germline values: CDR1 SEHNR, CDR2 FQNEAQ (reference sequence). The CDR3 extends over 18 amino acids. V trimming: 0 bases; J trimming: 3 bases; junction bases outside the gene matches: 10. This CDR3 reads CASSLARGGPPYYNEQFF. In nucleotides, the CDR3 is TGTGCCAGCAGCTTAGCCCGGGGGGGCCCCCCATACTACAATGAGCAGTTCTTC. The entire variable domain, with the rest obtained from reference TRBV7-9 and TRBJ2-1, is as follows: DTGVSQNPRHKITKRGQNVTFRCDPISEHNRLYWYRQTLGQGPEFLTYFQNEAQLEKSRLLSDRFSAERPKGSFSTLEIQRTEQGDSAMYLCASSLARGGPPYYNEQFFGPGTRLTVL.

About this clone itself: Germline and junction disagree at one end, which may indicate a read error. The chain is built from TRBV7-7 and TRBJ2-2; D unclear. Per germline, CDR1 SSHAT and CDR2 FNYEAQ (reference sequence). There are 13 residues in the CDR3. CDR3 nucleotides: TGTGCTAGCAGCTCCCACTCCGCCGGGGAGCTGTTTTTT. It translates to CASSSHSAGELFF. The entire variable domain, with the rest obtained from reference TRBV7-7 and TRBJ2-2, is as follows: GAGVSQSPRYKVTKRGQDVTLRCDPISSHATLYWYQQALGQGPEFLTYFNYEAQPDKSGLPSDRFSAERPEGSISTLTIQRTEQRDSAMYRCASSSHSAGELFFGEGSRLTVL.

The chain has TRBV15 and TRBJ1-5, with 7 positions matching TRBD1. Germline assignment: CDR1 LNHNV and CDR2 YYDKDF (reference sequence). V dropped 5 bases and J dropped 5; count of bases not matched to a gene: 6. The length of the CDR3 is 14 residues. CDR3: CATSPGRGYQPQHF. The CDR3 DNA reads as TGTGCCACCAGCCCCGGCAGGGGGTATCAGCCCCAGCATTTT.

The gene calls are TRBV5-1 and TRBJ2-7, with D possibly being TRBD1 (6 bases). V was cut by 4 bases and J by 2 bases, with 16 bases left in between. CDR1 SGHRS and CDR2 YFSETQ come from the germline V gene. The CDR3 contains 15 residues. The DNA of the CDR3 is TGCGCCAGCAGCCCAAGGACAGACTCCCCCTACGAGCAGTACTTC. Encoded protein: CASSPRTDSPYEQYF.

This clone was counted a few times. The chain has TRBV19 and TRBJ2-7, with 10 bases matching TRBD1. The CDR3 runs 15 residues. The V segment lost 4 bases and the J segment 1 base; nucleotides outside the gene matches: 4. Germline CDR1 reads LNHDA; CDR2 reads SQIVND (reference sequence). The CDR3 DNA sequence: TGTGCCAGTAGTAACCGGGACAGGGGATCCTACGAGCAGTACTTC. Protein: CASSNRDRGSYEQYF. The whole variable domain, remainder taken from reference TRBV19 and TRBJ2-7, is DGGITQSPKYLFRKEGQNVTLSCEQNLNHDAMYWYRQDPGQGLRLIYYSQIVNDFQKGDIAEGYSVSREKKESFPLTVTSAQKNPTAFYLCASSNRDRGSYEQYFGPGTRLTVT.

The V and J genes are TRBV5-4 and TRBJ2-1; 8 bases align to TRBD1. V gave up 3 bases and J gave up 4 bases; unmatched junction bases: 6. CDR3 length: 15 amino acids. CDR1 SGHNT and CDR2 YYREEE come from the germline V gene (reference sequence). The DNA of the CDR3 is TGTGCCAGCAGCTACCGGGACAGGATTTACAATGAGCAGTTCTTC. Translated, it gives CASSYRDRIYNEQFF.

The rearrangement uses TRBV6-1 and TRBJ2-2, with a weak D call TRBD2 (5 bases). The V gene's germline CDR1 is MNHNS and CDR2 SASEGT. CDR3 size: 14 residues. V was trimmed by 7 bases and J by 7 bases, leaving 16 bases between them. The CDR3 region has the DNA TGTGCCAGCATATCTAGCCTGGCATACGGGGAGCTGTTTTTT. This gives the protein CASISSLAYGELFF.

This clone has only a few counts. The J gene is TRBJ1-1, the V gene TRBV21-1; no DNA check was done on the table's D call, TRBD1. TRBV21-1 is assigned pseudogene status. This CDR3 is 15 amino acids long. CDR3 residues: CASSHDETGNTEAFF. The CDR3 DNA sequence: TGTGCCAGCAGCCACGATGAGACAGGGAACACTGAAGCTTTCTTT.

In nucleotides, the CDR3 is TGTGCCAGCAGCTTAGCCCGGGGAGGCCCCTACAATGAGCAGTTCTTC. Protein sequence: CASSLARGGPYNEQFF. The chain has TRBV11-3 and TRBJ2-1; TRBD2 is a possible D gene (6 bases). Trimming removed 1 base from V and 2 bases from J, with 12 bases in between. The CDR3 loop spans 16 amino acids. Germline CDR1 and CDR2: SGHNT and YENEEA.

V and J are TRBV12-1 and TRBJ2-1; the D call TRBD2 from the table was never checked on the DNA. TRBV12-1 is a known pseudogene. This CDR3 region has 17 residues. As DNA, the CDR3 is TGTGCCAGCAGCGTTGAAGGGACTAGCGGGAGAGGCAATGAGCAGTTCTTC. Protein: CASSVEGTSGRGNEQFF.

V usage is TRBV28 and J usage is TRBJ2-2; D may be TRBD2 (5 bases). Germline V gene sequence: CDR1 MDHEN, CDR2 SYDVKM. V lost 5 bases to trimming and J lost 6 bases, with 19 bases between them. This CDR3 is 16 amino acids long. The CDR3 protein is CASSTSWVGVAGELFF. DNA of the CDR3: TGTGCCAGCAGTACCTCGTGGGTGGGAGTGGCCGGGGAGCTGTTTTTT.